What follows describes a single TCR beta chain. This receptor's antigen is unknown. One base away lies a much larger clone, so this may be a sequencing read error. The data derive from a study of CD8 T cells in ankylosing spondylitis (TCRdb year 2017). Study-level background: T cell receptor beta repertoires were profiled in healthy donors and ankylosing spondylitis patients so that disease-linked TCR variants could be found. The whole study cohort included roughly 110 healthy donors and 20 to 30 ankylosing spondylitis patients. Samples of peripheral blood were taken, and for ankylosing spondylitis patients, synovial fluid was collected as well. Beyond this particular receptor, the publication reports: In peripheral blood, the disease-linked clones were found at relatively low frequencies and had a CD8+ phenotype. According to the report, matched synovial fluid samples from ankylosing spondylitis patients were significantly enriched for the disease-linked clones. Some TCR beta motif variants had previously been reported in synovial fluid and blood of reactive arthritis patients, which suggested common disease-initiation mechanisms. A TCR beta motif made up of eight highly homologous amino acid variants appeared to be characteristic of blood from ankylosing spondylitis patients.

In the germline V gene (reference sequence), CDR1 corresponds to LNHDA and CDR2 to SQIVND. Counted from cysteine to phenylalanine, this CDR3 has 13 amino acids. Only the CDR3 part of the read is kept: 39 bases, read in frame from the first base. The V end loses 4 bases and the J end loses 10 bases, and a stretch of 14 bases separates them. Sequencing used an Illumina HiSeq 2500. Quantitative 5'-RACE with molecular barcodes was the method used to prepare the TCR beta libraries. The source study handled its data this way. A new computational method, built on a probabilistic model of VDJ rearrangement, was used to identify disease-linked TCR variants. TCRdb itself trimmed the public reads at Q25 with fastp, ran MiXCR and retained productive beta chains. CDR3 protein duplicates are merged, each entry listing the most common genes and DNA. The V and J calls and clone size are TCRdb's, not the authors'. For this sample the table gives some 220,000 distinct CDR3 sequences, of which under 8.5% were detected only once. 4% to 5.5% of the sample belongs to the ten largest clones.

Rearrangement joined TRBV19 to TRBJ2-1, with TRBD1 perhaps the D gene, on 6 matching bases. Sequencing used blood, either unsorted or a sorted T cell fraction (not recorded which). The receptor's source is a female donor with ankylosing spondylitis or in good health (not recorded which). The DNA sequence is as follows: TGTGCCAGTAGTACGGCAGGGGCAGCCGAGCAGTTCTTC. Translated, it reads CASSTAGAAEQFF.